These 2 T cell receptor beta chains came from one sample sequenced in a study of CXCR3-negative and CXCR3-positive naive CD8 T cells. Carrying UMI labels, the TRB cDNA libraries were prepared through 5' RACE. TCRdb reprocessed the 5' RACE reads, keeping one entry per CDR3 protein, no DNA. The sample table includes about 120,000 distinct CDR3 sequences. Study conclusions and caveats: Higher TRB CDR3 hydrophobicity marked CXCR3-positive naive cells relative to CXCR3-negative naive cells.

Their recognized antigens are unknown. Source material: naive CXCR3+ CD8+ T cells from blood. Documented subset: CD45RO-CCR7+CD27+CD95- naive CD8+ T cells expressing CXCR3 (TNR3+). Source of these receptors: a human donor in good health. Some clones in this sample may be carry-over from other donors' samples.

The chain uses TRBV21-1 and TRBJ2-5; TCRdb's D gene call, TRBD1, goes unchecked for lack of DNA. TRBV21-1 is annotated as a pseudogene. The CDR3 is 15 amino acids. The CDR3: CASSKVGVLEETQYF.

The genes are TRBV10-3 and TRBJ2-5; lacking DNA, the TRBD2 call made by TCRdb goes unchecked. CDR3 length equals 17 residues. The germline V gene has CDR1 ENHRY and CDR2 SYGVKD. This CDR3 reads CAISELVASGSMETQYF.